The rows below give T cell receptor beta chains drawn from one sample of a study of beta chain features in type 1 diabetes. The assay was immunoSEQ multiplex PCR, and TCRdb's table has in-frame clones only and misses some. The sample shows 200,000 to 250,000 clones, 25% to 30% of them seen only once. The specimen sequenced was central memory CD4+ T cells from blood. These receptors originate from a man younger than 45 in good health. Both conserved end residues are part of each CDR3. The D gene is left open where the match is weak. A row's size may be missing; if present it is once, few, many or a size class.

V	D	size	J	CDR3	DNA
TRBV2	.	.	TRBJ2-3	CASSQGIDTQYF	TGTGCCAGCAGTCAGGGGATAGATACGCAGTATTTT
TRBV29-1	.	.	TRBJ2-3	CSVREGTDTQYF	TGCAGCGTTCGGGAAGGAACTGATACGCAGTATTTT
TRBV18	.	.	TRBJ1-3	CASSPNPLSVDTIYF	TGTGCCAGCTCACCAAACCCATTGTCGGTGGACACCATATATTTT
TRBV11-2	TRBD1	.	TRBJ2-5	CASSFNRGGETQYF	TGTGCCAGCAGCTTTAACAGGGGTGGAGAGACCCAGTACTTC
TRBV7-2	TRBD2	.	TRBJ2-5	CASSPPRLAGVETQYF	TGTGCCAGCAGCCCACCCCGACTAGCGGGAGTAGAGACCCAGTACTTC
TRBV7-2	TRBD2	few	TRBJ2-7	CASSQSGRAAEQYF	TGTGCCAGCAGTCAGAGCGGGAGGGCAGCCGAGCAGTACTTC
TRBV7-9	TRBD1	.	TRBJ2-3	CASSLDGQGFEYF	TGTGCCAGCAGCTTAGACGGACAGGGTTTTGAGTATTTT
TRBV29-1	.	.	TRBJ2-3	CSVDKGSDTQYF	TGCAGCGTTGACAAGGGATCAGATACGCAGTATTTT
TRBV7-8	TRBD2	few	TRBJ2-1	CASSPPGLQDNEQFF	TGTGCCAGCAGCCCTCCGGGACTACAAGACAATGAGCAGTTCTTC
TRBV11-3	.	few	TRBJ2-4	CASSLDGTPSGVKNIQYF	TGTGCCAGCAGCTTAGATGGGACTCCCAGTGGAGTCAAAAACATTCAGTACTTC
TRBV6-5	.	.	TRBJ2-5	CASSYSMSGQETQYF	TGTGCCAGCAGTTACTCGATGTCAGGGCAAGAGACCCAGTACTTC
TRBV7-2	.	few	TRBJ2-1	CASSLDNEQFF	TGTGCCAGCAGCCTTGACAATGAGCAGTTCTTC
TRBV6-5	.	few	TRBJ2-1	CASSEASGIKFF	TGTGCCAGCAGTGAAGCCTCCGGAATTAAGTTCTTC
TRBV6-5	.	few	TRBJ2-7	CASSPPPGPIYEQYF	TGTGCCAGCAGTCCGCCCCCGGGACCAATCTACGAGCAGTACTTC